The subject of this entry is one T cell receptor (beta chain). Antigen: not known. Germline V lookup: CDR1 LGHNA, CDR2 YNFKEQ. This CDR3 comprises 17 residues. V lost 1 base and J lost 7; bases outside the gene matches: 12. TCRdb reprocessed the RACE reads via MiXCR and lists one record per CDR3 protein. The sample records about 380,000 distinct CDR3 sequences, about 4.4% being singletons. This sample is part of a study of human T cells and chemical hapten exposure. Study-wide findings and caveats: Expanded TCRs formed significantly more large CDR3 similarity clusters than controls. The number of TCRs over 1 in 1000 frequency stayed unchanged after DPC.

Regarding time point: patch test 1, 2 weeks after DPC sensitization. Treatment noted: therapeutic diphenylcyclopropenone sensitization with weekly scalp DPC. Researchers sampled blood before each patch test went on. The input for sequencing was whole blood, taken in connection with sensitization to the hapten diphenylcyclopropenone (DPC). The sequence derives from a woman in her 50s with alopecia areata. Some clones in this sample may be carry-over from other donors' samples. The V call is TRBV4-2, the J call TRBJ2-1, with 8 positions matching TRBD2. The CDR3 coding sequence is TGTGCCAGCAGCCAAGGAGGCAGGGCGGGAGGTACAAATGAGCAGTTCTTC. Its translation is CASSQGGRAGGTNEQFF.